This paragraph reports one T cell receptor (beta chain). The antigen is unknown. This sample was included in a study of shared clonotypes between healthy human individuals. Study-level points and caveats: Clonotype sharing among donors was thought likely to change with sequencing depth.

V shed 0 bases and J shed 0 bases, with 14 bases lying between them. Germline values: CDR1 MGHRA, CDR2 YSYEKL. The CDR3 contains 17 residues. The method was immunoSEQ multiplex PCR; TCRdb's version includes in-frame clones alone and lacks a portion of them. The profile shows about 1.5 million clones, roughly 95% of them singletons. The V gene is TRBV4-1, the J gene TRBJ1-1; D not resolved. This receptor was obtained from a man aged 25 to 40 in good health. The specimen was naive CD4+ T cells sorted from blood. The subset: CD45RA+ positively selected. The CDR3 DNA sequence: TGCGCCAGCAGCCAAGACCCCGGGAGCACCTTGAACACTGAAGCTTTCTTT. It yields the protein CASSQDPGSTLNTEAFF.